This TCR beta chain appears in the sequencing data of a study of blood T cell repertoires in COVID-19. Study overall: Samples of COVID-19 (acute and convalescent) were obtained from the United States, Italy and Spain.

In the original analysis: Quantification of nucleated cells was approximated via reference gene primer amplification. TCRdb's table, derived via immunoSEQ multiplex PCR, lists solely in-frame clones and lacks some. Clonal size and the V and J genes are those of that table, whereas D and trimming came from the DNA. The table shows under 140,000 clones, with roughly 85% occurring only once. J was trimmed by 4 bases and V by 0 bases; bases with no gene match: 15. Germline-derived CDR1 and CDR2 are GTSNPN and SVGIG (reference sequence). This CDR3 contains 18 residues. The genes are TRBV30 and TRBJ2-3; 8 bases are a match to TRBD2. This clonotype originated in a woman older than 75 with active or convalescent COVID-19. Sequenced: peripheral blood. The CDR3 coding sequence is TGTGCCTGGAGTGTAAGATTCGGGGGCGGGAGGTTCCCAGATACGCAGTATTTT. Amino acids: CAWSVRFGGGRFPDTQYF. The entire variable domain, with the rest obtained from reference TRBV30 and TRBJ2-3, is as follows: SQTIHQWPATLVQPVGSPLSLECTVEGTSNPNLYWYRQAAGRGLQLLFYSVGIGQISSEVPQNLSASRPQDRQFILSSKKLLLSDSGFYLCAWSVRFGGGRFPDTQYFGPGTRLTVL.